This TCR beta chain was captured by sequencing in a study of blood T cell repertoires in COVID-19. The protocol was immunoSEQ multiplex PCR, while the TCRdb copy is restricted to in-frame clones and leaves out a portion. The repertoire holds 200,000 to 250,000 clones, with 80% to 90% as singletons. Germline V CDR1 and CDR2: SGHNT, YYREEE (reference sequence). This CDR3 is 16 amino acids long. V shed 0 bases, J shed 5 bases, and the junction held 8 bases outside the gene matches. This receptor was identified in a woman under 30 in a cohort exposed to, infected with or recovered from COVID-19 (not recorded which). Sequenced sample: PBMCs or T cells enriched from blood (not recorded which). The chain links TRBV5-4 to TRBJ2-5; 9 positions match TRBD2. CDR3 DNA sequence: TGTGCCAGCAGCTTGGCGCCTAGCGGGGTAGGGGAGACCCAGTACTTC. Encoded protein: CASSLAPSGVGETQYF.